This record covers a single T cell receptor (beta chain). This record belongs to a study of control samples from healthy donors and cancer patients. The table came from immunoSEQ multiplex PCR; TCRdb's copy has only in-frame clones and leaves some out. The table has about 180,000 clones, 80% to 95% seen once; the top ten hold around 2.2%. Germline V gives CDR1 DFQATT, CDR2 SNEGSKA (reference sequence). Trimming took 6 bases from V and 1 from J, leaving 2 bases between them. The CDR3 contains 10 residues. The chain carries TRBV20-1 and TRBJ2-3; no firm D call. The source of this sequence is a middle-aged woman in good health. Source material: blood. The CDR3: CSARTDTQYF. As DNA, the CDR3 is TGCAGTGCCCGCACAGATACGCAGTATTTT.